One and the same sample provided the 8 T cell receptor beta chains below, sequenced in a study of shared T cell receptors in the human thymus. The table came from immunoSEQ multiplex PCR; TCRdb's copy has only in-frame clones and leaves some out. Of under 850,000 clones listed, 85% to 90% are singletons. Another study also made use of these data, one on human thymus T cells.

Material for sequencing was thymocytes. The receptors shown here come from a boy less than two years old with a congenital heart defect.

The CDR3 here is CASSERVQQFF. Here the CDR3 DNA reads TGCGCCAGCAGTGAGCGGGTACAGCAGTTCTTC. The V gene is TRBV10-2, the J gene TRBJ2-1; D not certain. The germline gives CDR1 WSHSY, CDR2 SAAADI. V dropped 2 bases and J dropped 11 bases, with 7 bases sitting between them. CDR3 length equals 11 residues.

A single count supports this clone. The chain links TRBV7-9 to TRBJ2-7; 10 bases are a match to TRBD1. The CDR3 extends over 18 amino acids. Germline lookup yields CDR1 SEHNR and CDR2 FQNEAQ (reference sequence). V was pared by 1 base and J by 2 bases, with 11 bases of the junction left unmatched. Here the CDR3 DNA reads TGTGCCAGCAGCTTAGGGGACAGGGGCCGAGATAGAACCTACGAGCAGTACTTC. This sequence encodes CASSLGDRGRDRTYEQYF. Using reference TRBV7-9 and TRBJ2-7 for the parts outside the CDR3, the full variable domain is DTGVSQNPRHKITKRGQNVTFRCDPISEHNRLYWYRQTLGQGPEFLTYFQNEAQLEKSRLLSDRFSAERPKGSFSTLEIQRTEQGDSAMYLCASSLGDRGRDRTYEQYFGPGTRLTVT.

In its sample, this clone was seen a few times. V is TRBV2 and J is TRBJ2-7, with D unresolved. Germline V gene sequence: CDR1 SNHLY, CDR2 FYNNEI. This CDR3 region has 12 residues. V lost 4 bases and J lost 1, with 5 bases in between. This chain's CDR3 is CASSVASYEQYF. Here the CDR3 DNA reads TGTGCCAGCAGTGTGGCTTCCTACGAGCAGTACTTC.

This chain joins TRBV7-3 and TRBJ2-3, with TRBD1 matching over 10 bases. The germline V gene encodes CDR1 SGHTA and CDR2 FQGTGA. The CDR3 extends over 16 amino acids. After removal of 5 bases from V and 0 bases from J, the junction contained 5 bases not matched to a gene. The CDR3, as DNA: TGTGCCAGCAGCCTCCGGGACAGGGGTAGCACAGATACGCAGTATTTT. Amino acids: CASSLRDRGSTDTQYF.

The chain is built from TRBV4-2 and TRBJ2-1, with 8 bases matching TRBD2. The junction had 8 bases not matched to a gene; V was cut back by 4 bases and J by 0 bases. Germline CDR1 LGHNA, CDR2 YNFKEQ. There are 17 residues in the CDR3. For the CDR3, the DNA is TGTGCCAGCAGCCCAGGGACTAGGACCCTCTCCTACAATGAGCAGTTCTTC. Translating gives CASSPGTRTLSYNEQFF.

The chain is built from TRBV7-2 and TRBJ2-1; 13 bases match TRBD2. Per the germline V gene, CDR1 is SGHTA and CDR2 is FQGNSA. The CDR3 is 16 residues long. V shed 5 bases and J 5 bases; nucleotides not matched to a gene: 6. The CDR3 protein is CASSVLAGGDHNEQFF. CDR3 bases: TGTGCCAGCAGCGTACTAGCGGGAGGGGATCACAATGAGCAGTTCTTC.

This rearrangement joins TRBV5-5 to TRBJ2-2, with 13 bases lining up with TRBD2. Trimming removed 4 bases from V and 4 bases from J; junction bases left unmatched: 4. CDR1 and CDR2 from the germline V gene are SGHKS and YYEKEE (reference sequence). The CDR3 has 16 amino acids. CDR3 in amino acids: CASSPTSGRTTGELFF. The CDR3 bases are TGTGCCAGCAGCCCGACTAGCGGGAGGACCACCGGGGAGCTGTTTTTT. Full variable domain (outside the CDR3, taken from reference TRBV5-5 and TRBJ2-2): DAGVTQSPTHLIKTRGQQVTLRCSPISGHKSVSWYQQVLGQGPQFIFQYYEKEERGRGNFPDRFSARQFPNYSSELNVNALLLGDSALYLCASSPTSGRTTGELFFGEGSRLTVL.

V usage is TRBV27 and J usage is TRBJ2-3; TRBD2 might be the D (6 bases). The CDR3 contains 15 residues. Trimming stripped 7 bases from V and 0 bases from J, with 14 bases between. CDR1 and CDR2 (germline): MNHEY, SMNVEV (reference sequence). The CDR3 reads CASKVAGYSTDTQYF. The CDR3 DNA is TGTGCCAGCAAGGTGGCGGGGTATAGCACAGATACGCAGTATTTT.